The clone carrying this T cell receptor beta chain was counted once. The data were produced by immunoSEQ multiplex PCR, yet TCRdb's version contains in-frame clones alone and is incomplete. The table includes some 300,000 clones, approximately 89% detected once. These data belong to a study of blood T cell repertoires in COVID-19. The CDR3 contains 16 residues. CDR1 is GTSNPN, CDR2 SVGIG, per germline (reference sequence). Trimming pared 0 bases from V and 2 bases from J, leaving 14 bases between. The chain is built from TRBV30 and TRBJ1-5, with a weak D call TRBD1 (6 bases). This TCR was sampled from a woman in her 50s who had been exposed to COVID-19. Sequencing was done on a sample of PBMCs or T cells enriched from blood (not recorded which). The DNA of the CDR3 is TGTGCCTGGAGTGTAGGGGACACGAGTGGCAATCAGCCCCAGCATTTT. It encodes CAWSVGDTSGNQPQHF.